Below, 7 T cell receptor beta chains from the same sample are listed, as sequenced in a study of cytomegalovirus exposure and HLA in healthy donors (dated by TCRdb to 2016 to 2017). The method behind the library was the immunoSEQ multiplex PCR assay. Held by TCRdb, this immuneACCESS table contains in-frame sequences only and omits some clones. Under half of the omission traces to an unresolved V gene where checked; the cause of the rest is unknown. Here the sample has approximately 180,000 clones; about 84% occur a single time. The ten most abundant clones make up approximately 1.5% of the sample. Sequencing was performed on PBMCs. The source of these receptors is a young woman in good health and CMV-seronegative.

The chain uses TRBV5-1 and TRBJ2-1, with D perhaps matching TRBD2 (6 bases). The germline V and J ends were trimmed by 0 bases and 6 bases, with 13 bases remaining between them. CDR3 size: 15 residues. The V gene's germline CDR1 is SGHRS and CDR2 YFSETQ. This CDR3 is CASSLEPGLTNEQFF. The CDR3 bases are TGCGCCAGCAGCTTGGAACCGGGACTGACCAATGAGCAGTTCTTC.

This sequence joins TRBV11-2 and TRBJ2-7; the D gene is possibly TRBD2 (6 bases). The V gene's germline CDR1 is SGHAT and CDR2 FQNNGV. V was trimmed by 6 bases and J by 0 bases, leaving 12 bases between them. The CDR3 contains 14 residues. CDR3 protein: CASSRTSHSYEQYF. For the CDR3, the DNA is TGTGCCAGCAGTCGAACTAGCCACTCCTACGAGCAGTACTTC.

The gene calls are TRBV10-3 and TRBJ1-2, with D possibly being TRBD1 (6 bases). The V and J ends lost 6 bases and 4 bases respectively, with 9 bases between them. The CDR3 runs to 12 residues. The germline CDR1 and CDR2 sequences are ENHRY and SYGVKD. CDR3 amino acids: CAIRDSFYGYTF. The CDR3 DNA reads TGTGCCATCAGGGACAGTTTCTATGGCTACACCTTC.

The chain is built from TRBV4-1 and TRBJ2-1; D perhaps matches TRBD2 (6 bases). Per the germline V gene, CDR1 is MGHRA and CDR2 is YSYEKL. The CDR3 consists of 15 residues. V was cut by 3 bases and J by 4 bases, with 13 bases left in between. CDR3 sequence (DNA): TGCGCCAGCAGCCAGGGGACTGCGGGGTACAATGAGCAGTTCTTC. This gives the protein CASSQGTAGYNEQFF.

The chain joins TRBV5-1 to TRBJ2-1; D is ambiguous. The CDR3 totals 16 residues. The ends were cut back, 6 bases at V and 0 bases at J, with 16 bases in the middle. Germline-derived CDR1 and CDR2 are SGHRS and YFSETQ. The DNA for the CDR3 is TGCGCCAGCAACCCGGGTTCCCTTAGCTCCTACAATGAGCAGTTCTTC. Translated: CASNPGSLSSYNEQFF.

This chain connects TRBV28 to TRBJ2-7; a possible D gene is TRBD2 (5 bases). V was clipped by 8 bases and J by 0 bases, with 23 bases between them. The CDR3 runs 17 residues. Germline-derived CDR1 and CDR2 are MDHEN and SYDVKM. The CDR3 loop is CASLYLTGVGPSYEQYF. CDR3 DNA: TGTGCCAGCTTGTATCTTACCGGGGTGGGCCCCTCCTACGAGCAGTACTTC. The whole variable domain, remainder taken from reference TRBV28 and TRBJ2-7, is DVKVTQSSRYLVKRTGEKVFLECVQDMDHENMFWYRQDPGLGLRLIYFSYDVKMKEKGDIPEGYSVSREKKERFSLILESASTNQTSMYLCASLYLTGVGPSYEQYFGPGTRLTVT.

This clone came up once. The CDR3, as DNA: TGCGCCAGCAGCATGGACTTCTACGAGCAGTACTTC. It yields the protein CASSMDFYEQYF. The V gene is TRBV5-1, the J gene TRBJ2-7, with a weak D call TRBD2 (5 bases). Trimming left V 4 bases short and J 3 bases short, with 8 bases between. Germline CDR1 SGHRS, CDR2 YFSETQ. This CDR3 is built from 12 residues. The variable domain in full, completed from reference TRBV5-1 and TRBJ2-7, reads KAGVTQTPRYLIKTRGQQVTLSCSPISGHRSVSWYQQTPGQGLQFLFEYFSETQRNKGNFPGRFSGRQFSNSRSEMNVSTLELGDSALYLCASSMDFYEQYFGPGTRLTVT.